This T cell receptor beta chain was sequenced in a study of control samples from healthy donors and cancer patients. The protocol was immunoSEQ multiplex PCR, while the TCRdb copy is restricted to in-frame clones and leaves out a portion. The sample gives around 120,000 clones, over 85% of which show up once; less than 4% is in the top ten. Germline-derived CDR1 and CDR2 are SEHNR and FQNEAQ (reference sequence). CDR3 length equals 13 residues. V was shortened by 2 bases and J by 6 bases, with 10 bases between the two germline ends. This clone was detected only a few times. This receptor was identified in a young man in good health. The sequencing sample was made of blood. The chain carries TRBV7-9 and TRBJ1-1, with D hard to call. Here the CDR3 reads CASSLLQAAEAFF. Here the CDR3 DNA reads TGTGCCAGCAGCTTACTTCAGGCGGCTGAAGCTTTCTTT. The full variable domain, with the rest looked up from reference TRBV7-9 and TRBJ1-1, is DTGVSQNPRHKITKRGQNVTFRCDPISEHNRLYWYRQTLGQGPEFLTYFQNEAQLEKSRLLSDRFSAERPKGSFSTLEIQRTEQGDSAMYLCASSLLQAAEAFFGQGTRLTVV.